Presented here are 14 T cell receptor beta chains from one specimen sequenced in a study of shared clonotypes between healthy human individuals. Terminally differentiated effector memory CD45RA+ cells were excluded by CCR7 positive selection of CD45RO-negative cells. Data came from immunoSEQ multiplex PCR; TCRdb stores just in-frame clones and leaves some out. The sample records approximately 720,000 clones, about 91% being singletons. Sequencing was carried out using naive CD8+ T cells sorted from blood. Receptors originate from a young man in good health.

This clone has a single count. The chain links TRBV25-1 to TRBJ1-5; D perhaps matches TRBD1 (5 bases). The CDR3 is made up of 14 amino acids. CDR1 is MGHDK, CDR2 SYGVNS, per germline. Deletions cut 4 bases from V and 6 bases from J, with 13 bases between. CDR3 amino acids: CASSAKGAGQPQHF. The CDR3 nucleotides read TGTGCCAGCAGTGCGAAAGGGGCCGGTCAGCCCCAGCATTTT.

The chain uses TRBV4-3 and TRBJ2-2, with 7 bases fitting TRBD2. V dropped 4 bases and J dropped 6; count of bases not matched to a gene: 5. Germline lookup yields CDR1 LGHNA and CDR2 YSLEER. The CDR3 runs to 14 residues. CDR3 nucleotides: TGCGCCAGCAGCCCCGGGGGGTCGGCCGGGGAGCTGTTTTTT. Its translation: CASSPGGSAGELFF.

The V gene is TRBV7-6, the J gene TRBJ1-2; TRBD1 matches 11 bases. CDR1 and CDR2 from the germline V gene are SGHVS and FNYEAQ. The CDR3 length is 15 residues. V dropped 8 bases and J dropped 4; count of bases not matched to a gene: 9. CDR3 sequence: CASSPLGTGGYGYTF. The DNA of the CDR3 is TGTGCCAGCTCTCCCCTCGGGACAGGGGGCTATGGCTACACCTTC.

The chain recombines TRBV5-4 with TRBJ2-7, with 12 bases fitting TRBD1. The CDR3 is made up of 17 amino acids. Germline V gene lookup returns CDR1 SGHNT and CDR2 YYREEE (reference sequence). V lost 1 base and J lost 6; bases outside the gene matches: 11. The CDR3 is CASSLFPPGQGASEQYF. CDR3 bases: TGTGCCAGCAGCTTGTTCCCCCCGGGACAGGGGGCGTCCGAGCAGTACTTC.

The chain employs TRBV5-6 and TRBJ2-1; D is ambiguous. Trimming pared 6 bases from V and 0 bases from J, leaving 16 bases between. The CDR3 runs 16 residues. Looked up from germline, CDR1 is SGHDT and CDR2 is YYEEEE. The CDR3 region has the DNA TGTGCCAGCACCCAGTGGCCCGGAAGCTCCTACAATGAGCAGTTCTTC. Translation: CASTQWPGSSYNEQFF.

About this clone: Other DNA sequences in this sample translate to the same CDR3. This sequence joins TRBV2 and TRBJ2-3; tentative D call: TRBD2 (6 bases). The CDR3 has 15 amino acids. V lost 4 bases, J lost 0 bases, and 11 bases lay in between. Germline CDR1 and CDR2: SNHLY and FYNNEI. CDR3 protein: CASSVGGTSTDTQYF. The CDR3, as DNA: TGTGCCAGCAGTGTGGGGGGAACTAGCACAGATACGCAGTATTTT.

This clone was picked up one time. The chain combines TRBV25-1 with TRBJ2-7, with TRBD1 matching 9 bases. In germline, CDR1 is MGHDK, CDR2 SYGVNS. There are 15 residues in the CDR3. J was trimmed by 3 bases and V by 3 bases; bases with no gene match: 6. CDR3 sequence (DNA): TGTGCCAGCAGTGATAAACCGGGACAGGGCTACGAGCAGTACTTC. Protein sequence: CASSDKPGQGYEQYF.

This clone was counted only a few times. The chain employs TRBV2 and TRBJ1-2; TRBD1 might be the D (6 bases). V dropped 10 bases and J dropped 4 bases, with 13 bases sitting between them. Germline values: CDR1 SNHLY, CDR2 FYNNEI. This CDR3 has 12 amino acids. The CDR3 DNA follows: TGTGCCATCTCGGACAGACTCTATGGCTACACCTTC. Amino acid sequence: CAISDRLYGYTF.

The chain links TRBV6-6 to TRBJ2-2; D gene unclear. Germline values: CDR1 MNHNY, CDR2 SVGAGI (reference sequence). V lost 0 bases, J lost 5 bases, and 7 bases lay in between. The CDR3 is 14 amino acids. The CDR3, as DNA: TGTGCCAGCAGTTACTCAGCAGCTACCGGGGAGCTGTTTTTT. It yields the protein CASSYSAATGELFF.

The chain couples TRBV7-9 to TRBJ2-7, with D perhaps TRBD2 (5 bases). This CDR3 spans 14 amino acids. The V gene's germline CDR1 is SEHNR and CDR2 FQNEAQ (reference sequence). V was shortened by 5 bases and J by 4 bases, with 15 bases between the two germline ends. CDR3 sequence: CASSPTGSGYEQYF. The CDR3 DNA reads as TGTGCCAGCAGCCCAACGGGGTCGGGGTACGAGCAGTACTTC. Full variable domain (missing parts from reference TRBV7-9 and TRBJ2-7): DTGVSQNPRHKITKRGQNVTFRCDPISEHNRLYWYRQTLGQGPEFLTYFQNEAQLEKSRLLSDRFSAERPKGSFSTLEIQRTEQGDSAMYLCASSPTGSGYEQYFGPGTRLTVT.

The V gene is TRBV7-9, the J gene TRBJ2-5, with D tentatively TRBD1 or TRBD2 (5 bases each). The length of the CDR3 is 14 residues. Trimming stripped 0 bases from V and 3 bases from J, with 8 bases between. Looked up from germline, CDR1 is SEHNR and CDR2 is FQNEAQ (reference sequence). CDR3 protein: CASSLAGEKETQYF. The CDR3 region has the DNA TGTGCCAGCAGCTTAGCGGGGGAAAAAGAGACCCAGTACTTC.

The gene calls are TRBV7-9 and TRBJ2-5; D gene uncertain. CDR3 length equals 11 residues. V shed 3 bases and J shed 6 bases, with 5 bases lying between them. Germline CDR1 reads SEHNR; CDR2 reads FQNEAQ (reference sequence). The CDR3 loop is CASSLSQTQYF. The DNA of the CDR3 is TGTGCCAGCAGCTTGTCTCAGACCCAGTACTTC.

V and J are TRBV27 and TRBJ2-1; perhaps D is TRBD1 or TRBD2 (6 bases each). CDR1 is MNHEY and CDR2 is SMNVEV in the germline V gene (reference sequence). Trimming removed 6 bases from V and 5 bases from J, with 17 bases in between. The CDR3 spans 15 residues. The CDR3 nucleotides are TGTGCCAGCAGAGGACTTTTTGGGGGGCACAATGAGCAGTTCTTC. Protein sequence: CASRGLFGGHNEQFF.

This chain links TRBV6-1 with TRBJ1-5; 8 positions match TRBD1. Germline CDR1 MNHNS, CDR2 SASEGT. J gave up 0 bases and V 0 bases, and 1 base lay outside the gene matches. The CDR3 loop spans 16 amino acids. The CDR3 region has the DNA TGTGCCAGCAGTGAAGCGGGACAGGTTAGCAATCAGCCCCAGCATTTT. Its translation is CASSEAGQVSNQPQHF.